The 30 T cell receptor beta chains below all came from one sample that was sequenced in a study of neoadjuvant anti-PD-1 for oral cavity cancer. The table came from immunoSEQ multiplex PCR; TCRdb's copy has only in-frame clones and leaves some out. The table shows roughly 15,000 clones, with 66% occurring only once. Sequenced here: PBMCs, sampled before nivolumab (anti-PD-1) treatment. These receptors originate from a person aged 35 to 85 with oral cavity squamous cell carcinoma.

This chain uses TRBV7-8 with TRBJ2-1, with D hard to call. The V and J ends lost 4 bases and 2 bases respectively, with 12 bases between them. Germline V gives CDR1 SGHVS, CDR2 FQNEAQ. The CDR3 length is 15 residues. CDR3: CASSSSEQPYNEQFF. The CDR3 DNA is TGTGCCAGCAGCTCGTCTGAACAGCCCTACAATGAGCAGTTCTTC.

This chain joins TRBV5-1 and TRBJ2-1; 7 bases are a match to TRBD1. J lost 9 bases, V lost 2 bases, and 5 bases had no gene match. Germline V gene lookup returns CDR1 SGHRS and CDR2 YFSETQ. This CDR3 comprises 13 residues. The CDR3 DNA follows: TGCGCCAGCAGCTTAACAGGGGACGGTGAGCAGTTCTTC. Translated: CASSLTGDGEQFF.

This clone was recorded a few times. The chain carries TRBV27 and TRBJ1-5; tentatively, D is TRBD1 (6 bases). Trimming cost V 1 base and J 2 bases, with 15 bases left between them. CDR1 is MNHEY, CDR2 SMNVEV, per germline (reference sequence). CDR3 length: 17 amino acids. The CDR3 sequence: CASSLLGGRSGNQPQHF. The CDR3 DNA sequence: TGTGCCAGCAGTTTATTAGGGGGGCGGAGCGGCAATCAGCCCCAGCATTTT.

J is TRBJ1-1 and V is TRBV5-4; 7 bases line up with TRBD1. Germline V lookup: CDR1 SGHNT, CDR2 YYREEE (reference sequence). The CDR3 is 14 amino acids. V shed 4 bases, J shed 11 bases, and the junction held 14 bases outside the gene matches. CDR3 loop: CASSPLAGTGAAFF. The CDR3 nucleotides are TGTGCCAGCAGCCCCCTCGCAGGTACAGGGGCGGCTTTCTTT.

The V gene is TRBV2, the J gene TRBJ2-3; 9 bases map to TRBD2. V gave up 2 bases and J gave up 6 bases; unmatched junction bases: 6. Per the germline V gene, CDR1 is SNHLY and CDR2 is FYNNEI. This CDR3 comprises 15 residues. CDR3 residues: CASSEPAGGSDTQYF. As DNA, the CDR3 is TGTGCCAGCAGTGAACCAGCGGGAGGATCTGATACGCAGTATTTT.

V and J are TRBV28 and TRBJ1-5, with TRBD1 as a possible D gene (5 bases). Germline values: CDR1 MDHEN, CDR2 SYDVKM. Between the trimmed V and J ends, which lost 6 bases and 3 bases, there was a span of 18 bases. The CDR3 totals 16 residues. This CDR3 is CASSSLDSSNNQPQHF. The CDR3 region has the DNA TGTGCCAGCAGCTCTCTAGACAGTTCTAACAATCAGCCCCAGCATTTT.

This clone was recorded a few times. The genes are TRBV19 and TRBJ2-6; maybe TRBD2 (6 bases). The CDR3 loop spans 14 amino acids. V gave up 6 bases and J gave up 1 base, with 7 bases separating them. CDR1 LNHDA and CDR2 SQIVND come from the germline V gene (reference sequence). This chain's CDR3 is CASSGGSGANVLTF. CDR3 in DNA: TGTGCCAGTAGCGGGGGATCTGGGGCCAACGTCCTGACTTTC.

V and J are TRBV5-5 and TRBJ1-2; no clear D. The CDR3 length is 15 residues. Germline CDR1 is SGHKS and CDR2 is YYEKEE (reference sequence). V dropped 0 bases and J dropped 3 bases, with 12 bases sitting between them. CDR3 sequence (DNA): TGTGCCAGCAGCTTGGGAGAACTCTGGGACTATGGCTACACCTTC. Translated, it gives CASSLGELWDYGYTF.

The chain joins TRBV5-1 to TRBJ1-5; a possible D gene is TRBD1 (5 bases). The CDR3 has 15 residues. The V gene's germline CDR1 is SGHRS and CDR2 YFSETQ. The germline V and J ends were trimmed by 0 bases and 4 bases, with 11 bases remaining between them. The CDR3 coding sequence is TGCGCCAGCAGCTTGGACTCAGGGAGGAATCAGCCCCAGCATTTT. Translated: CASSLDSGRNQPQHF.

The chain employs TRBV7-2 and TRBJ2-1; 7 bases agree with TRBD2. This CDR3 is 16 amino acids long. Germline CDR1 and CDR2: SGHTA and FQGNSA. V was pared by 3 bases and J by 4 bases, with 9 bases of the junction left unmatched. The CDR3 loop is CASSFSTSEPYNEQFF. The DNA for the CDR3 is TGTGCCAGCAGCTTTTCTACTAGCGAGCCTTACAATGAGCAGTTCTTC.

The chain couples TRBV29-1 to TRBJ2-1; 14 bases align to TRBD2. Trimming removed 1 base from V and 1 base from J; junction bases left unmatched: 9. Germline loops: CDR1 SQVTM, CDR2 ANQGSEA. CDR3 length: 19 amino acids. CDR3 DNA sequence: TGCAGCGTTGAAGGGTTTATGGGACTAGCGGGAGATTCCTACAATGAGCAGTTCTTC. This translates into CSVEGFMGLAGDSYNEQFF.

The V call is TRBV6-1, the J call TRBJ1-5; perhaps TRBD1 as D (5 bases). CDR3 length: 18 residues. Germline V gene data show CDR1 as MNHNS and CDR2 as SASEGT. The ends were cut back, 4 bases at V and 0 bases at J, with 19 bases in the middle. The CDR3 is CASSGMGKGIYSNQPQHF. In nucleotides, the CDR3 is TGTGCCAGCAGTGGAATGGGAAAGGGGATTTATAGCAATCAGCCCCAGCATTTT.

The chain combines TRBV19 with TRBJ2-3; D is uncertain. V was shortened by 3 bases and J by 1 base, with 8 bases between the two germline ends. The germline CDR1 and CDR2 sequences are LNHDA and SQIVND (reference sequence). The CDR3 contains 14 residues. The DNA of the CDR3 is TGTGCCAGTAGTATCCTCACAGGCACAGATACGCAGTATTTT. Its protein product is CASSILTGTDTQYF.

This clone was seen more than once but under ten times. This chain uses TRBV30 with TRBJ2-7; 9 bases fit TRBD2. The CDR3 totals 13 residues. Germline trimming cut 6 bases from V and 7 bases from J; bases unmatched to any gene: 10. Germline V gene lookup returns CDR1 GTSNPN and CDR2 SVGIG (reference sequence). The CDR3 DNA reads as TGTGCCTGCTCGGCGGGAGGGCCTAGGGAGCAGTACTTC. Its protein product is CACSAGGPREQYF.

The chain has TRBV15 and TRBJ2-7; D is ambiguous. Trimming pared 3 bases from V and 0 bases from J, leaving 6 bases between. Germline values: CDR1 LNHNV, CDR2 YYDKDF (reference sequence). The CDR3 is 13 amino acids. CDR3 loop: CATSRDNSYEQYF. CDR3 bases: TGTGCCACCAGCAGGGATAACTCCTACGAGCAGTACTTC.

V is TRBV7-7 and J is TRBJ1-4; D is ambiguous. The CDR3 has 15 residues. V lost 5 bases and J lost 0, with 10 bases in between. Germline CDR1 SSHAT, CDR2 FNYEAQ (reference sequence). In DNA, the CDR3 is TGTGCCAGCAGCCCCGGCTTTGCAACTAATGAAAAACTGTTTTTT. It encodes CASSPGFATNEKLFF.

The V call is TRBV10-2, the J call TRBJ2-7; tentatively, D is TRBD2 (6 bases). V dropped 5 bases and J dropped 4 bases, with 15 bases sitting between them. The CDR3 is 14 residues long. Germline lookup yields CDR1 WSHSY and CDR2 SAAADI. The CDR3 coding sequence is TGCGCCAGCAGTAAGAGGGGCGCGGGGTACGAGCAGTACTTC. This gives the protein CASSKRGAGYEQYF.

The gene calls are TRBV19 and TRBJ1-1, with D possibly TRBD1 on 5 matching bases. The CDR3 consists of 16 residues. The germline CDR1 and CDR2 sequences are LNHDA and SQIVND (reference sequence). Trimming cost V 5 bases and J 3 bases, with 19 bases left between them. The CDR3 sequence: CASSAGQGLWDTEAFF. Here the CDR3 DNA reads TGTGCCAGTAGTGCCGGGCAGGGACTCTGGGACACTGAAGCTTTCTTT. The complete variable domain, with remaining parts taken from reference TRBV19 and TRBJ1-1, reads DGGITQSPKYLFRKEGQNVTLSCEQNLNHDAMYWYRQDPGQGLRLIYYSQIVNDFQKGDIAEGYSVSREKKESFPLTVTSAQKNPTAFYLCASSAGQGLWDTEAFFGQGTRLTVV.

This rearrangement joins TRBV11-3 to TRBJ1-1; D gene uncertain. Germline V gives CDR1 SGHNT, CDR2 YENEEA. The V and J ends lost 1 base and 0 bases respectively, with 3 bases between them. The CDR3 covers 13 residues. The CDR3 is CASSLVMNTEAFF. In DNA form, the CDR3 reads TGTGCCAGCAGCTTAGTTATGAACACTGAAGCTTTCTTT.

The chain recombines TRBV19 with TRBJ2-3, with 12 bases matching TRBD2. Germline CDR1 reads LNHDA; CDR2 reads SQIVND (reference sequence). The CDR3 contains 16 residues. The junction had 2 bases not matched to a gene; V was cut back by 4 bases and J by 0 bases. The CDR3 is CASSRGLAGSTDTQYF. In DNA, the CDR3 is TGTGCCAGTAGTAGAGGACTAGCGGGGAGCACAGATACGCAGTATTTT.

The V gene is TRBV5-5, the J gene TRBJ1-5; 7 nucleotides agree with TRBD1. Germline V gene sequence: CDR1 SGHKS, CDR2 YYEKEE (reference sequence). The CDR3 covers 15 residues. V lost 3 bases, J lost 11 bases, and 14 bases stayed unmatched. CDR3 loop: CASSSGTVPAGAQHF. DNA of the CDR3: TGTGCCAGCAGCTCCGGGACAGTCCCTGCGGGGGCCCAGCATTTT.

V is TRBV18 and J is TRBJ2-7; possibly TRBD2 for D (7 bases). Trimming pared 2 bases from V and 5 bases from J, leaving 19 bases between. This CDR3 region has 16 residues. From germline, CDR1 is KGHSH and CDR2 LQKENI. CDR3 in amino acids: CASSPTSGGVANEQYF. CDR3 nucleotides: TGTGCCAGCTCACCAACGTCGGGGGGCGTAGCCAACGAGCAGTACTTC.

The rearrangement joins TRBV5-1 to TRBJ2-1, with D unclear. There are 16 residues in the CDR3. The V and J ends lost 0 bases and 9 bases respectively, with 19 bases between them. Germline V gives CDR1 SGHRS, CDR2 YFSETQ. The CDR3 DNA follows: TGCGCCAGCAGCTTGGCTAGTGACCACCTCGTGGGTGAGCAGTTCTTC. Translating gives CASSLASDHLVGEQFF.

This clone was counted a few times. This sequence joins TRBV4-1 and TRBJ1-3; perhaps TRBD1 as D (5 bases). The CDR3 runs to 16 residues. Trimming took off 3 bases at V and 2 bases at J, with 14 bases between the two ends. In germline, CDR1 is MGHRA, CDR2 YSYEKL. For the CDR3, the DNA is TGCGCCAGCAGCCATGCAGGGAGGTTGACTGGAAACACCATATATTTT. Translating gives CASSHAGRLTGNTIYF.

The rearrangement uses TRBV14 and TRBJ2-1, with 7 bases that match TRBD2. CDR3 length equals 14 residues. In germline, CDR1 is SGHDN, CDR2 FVKESK. Trimming removed 3 bases from V and 6 bases from J; junction bases left unmatched: 5. The CDR3 bases are TGTGCCAGCAGCCACCCTAGCGGAGGCAATGAGCAGTTCTTC. It codes for CASSHPSGGNEQFF.

This clone was found a few times. The chain links TRBV7-9 to TRBJ2-7; D is uncertain. The V gene's germline CDR1 is SEHNR and CDR2 FQNEAQ (reference sequence). The CDR3 length is 13 residues. Trimming removed 3 bases at V and 0 bases at J, with 6 bases between. DNA for the CDR3: TGTGCCAGCAGCTTGATAGACTCCTACGAGCAGTACTTC. Translated, it gives CASSLIDSYEQYF. Full variable domain (rest looked up from reference TRBV7-9 and TRBJ2-7): DTGVSQNPRHKITKRGQNVTFRCDPISEHNRLYWYRQTLGQGPEFLTYFQNEAQLEKSRLLSDRFSAERPKGSFSTLEIQRTEQGDSAMYLCASSLIDSYEQYFGPGTRLTVT.

The rearrangement uses TRBV7-6 and TRBJ1-5, with 10 bases matching TRBD1. The CDR3 loop spans 15 amino acids. With 4 bases clipped from V and 6 bases from J, the junction kept 6 bases outside the gene matches. Germline V lookup: CDR1 SGHVS, CDR2 FNYEAQ. The CDR3, as DNA: TGTGCCAGCAGCTCCCGGGACAGGGGACCTCAGCCCCAGCATTTT. Its protein product is CASSSRDRGPQPQHF.

The chain joins TRBV2 to TRBJ2-2; 10 positions match TRBD1. The CDR3 is 15 amino acids. Trimming at V came to 6 bases and at J to 2 bases, leaving 3 bases not matched to a gene. The germline V gene has CDR1 SNHLY and CDR2 FYNNEI. This CDR3 is CASRQTGGNTGELFF. The CDR3, as DNA: TGTGCCAGCAGGCAGACAGGGGGCAACACCGGGGAGCTGTTTTTT.

This chain links TRBV18 with TRBJ2-1, with D maybe TRBD1 (5 bases). This CDR3 is 15 amino acids long. The germline gives CDR1 KGHSH, CDR2 LQKENI. V dropped 1 base and J dropped 6 bases, with 13 bases sitting between them. CDR3 in amino acids: CASSPLGTGGNEQFF. In DNA, the CDR3 is TGTGCCAGCTCACCACTAGGTACAGGCGGCAATGAGCAGTTCTTC. Variable domain in full (rest from reference TRBV18 and TRBJ2-1): NAGVMQNPRHLVRRRGQEARLRCSPMKGHSHVYWYRQLPEEGLKFMVYLQKENIIDESGMPKERFSAEFPKEGPSILRIQQVVRGDSAAYFCASSPLGTGGNEQFFGPGTRLTVL.

In its sample, this clone was seen once. V and J are TRBV19 and TRBJ1-1; D is perhaps TRBD1 (5 bases). Trimming removed 4 bases from V and 2 bases from J, with 11 bases in between. Germline assignment: CDR1 LNHDA and CDR2 SQIVND (reference sequence). The CDR3 runs 14 residues. The DNA for the CDR3 is TGTGCCAGTAGTACGGGGACGGCTAACACTGAAGCTTTCTTT. It codes for CASSTGTANTEAFF.